This TCR beta chain emerged from a study of beta chain features in type 1 diabetes. Study background: Patients shared similar age, gender and cell yields with healthy donors.

TCRB transcripts that were expressed got sequenced, as all of the isolated RNA had been reverse transcribed. Only in-frame clones appear in the TCRdb table, and some are missing; sequencing was by immunoSEQ multiplex PCR. The table includes roughly 230,000 clones, around 10% detected once. This CDR3 spans 16 amino acids. V was trimmed by 1 base and J by 7 bases, leaving 18 bases between them. Germline loops: CDR1 SGHRS, CDR2 YFSETQ. Whole-study findings and limits: Any PCR bias toward short templates would affect both groups alike.

Every single donor gave one heparinised blood draw, and these averaged roughly 100 mL. CD45RO/CCR7/CD25/CD127/CD95/CD27 separated CD4+ naive, central memory, regulatory and stem cell-like memory cells by sorting. This clone was counted between two and nine times. What it binds is not known. The sequencing sample was made of naive CD4+ T cells from blood. The source of this sequence is a woman between 18 and 30 years old in good health. The gene calls are TRBV5-1 and TRBJ2-1; D gene unclear. CDR3 in amino acids: CASSLFPRPRVNEQFF. CDR3 sequence (DNA): TGCGCCAGCAGCTTGTTCCCGCGGCCTCGTGTGAATGAGCAGTTCTTC. Filled out from reference TRBV5-1 and TRBJ2-1, the complete variable domain reads KAGVTQTPRYLIKTRGQQVTLSCSPISGHRSVSWYQQTPGQGLQFLFEYFSETQRNKGNFPGRFSGRQFSNSRSEMNVSTLELGDSALYLCASSLFPRPRVNEQFFGPGTRLTVL.